Below, 20 T cell receptor beta chains from the same sample are listed, as sequenced in a study of cytomegalovirus exposure and HLA in healthy donors. PCR used 60 Vbeta primers and 13 Jbeta primers. TCRdb's copy holds only in-frame clones and misses some; the assay was immunoSEQ multiplex PCR. The data show tens of thousands of clones, under 85% seen once. Sequenced material: PBMCs. The receptors here all came from a male donor in good health and CMV-seronegative.

The V gene is TRBV4-1, the J gene TRBJ1-4, with a possible D match to TRBD1 (5 bases). The V end was cut by 1 base, the J end by 8 bases, with 14 bases between. CDR1 MGHRA and CDR2 YSYEKL come from the germline V gene. The length of the CDR3 is 15 residues. The CDR3 DNA is TGCGCCAGCAGCCAAGTCGGGGGTCCGAAGGAAAAACTGTTTTTT. Translated, it gives CASSQVGGPKEKLFF.

This chain connects TRBV7-2 to TRBJ1-1, with 7 bases lining up with TRBD1. Germline CDR1 SGHTA, CDR2 FQGNSA. This CDR3 has 16 residues. Losses at the gene ends were 1 base for V and 1 base for J; bases not matched to a gene: 6. This CDR3 is CASSLVVGQRNTEAFF. The CDR3 DNA follows: TGTGCCAGCAGCTTAGTAGTGGGACAGCGGAACACTGAAGCTTTCTTT.

This clone was recorded a few times. The chain links TRBV4-3 to TRBJ1-2; 8 bases are a match to TRBD1. The CDR3 spans 16 residues. The germline V gene encodes CDR1 LGHNA and CDR2 YSLEER. The J segment lost 4 bases and the V segment lost 0 bases, leaving 7 bases of the junction unmatched. CDR3 sequence (DNA): TGCGCCAGCAGCCAAGACGTAGACAGGGGTAGCTATGGCTACACCTTC. The encoded protein is CASSQDVDRGSYGYTF.

CDR3 sequence reads: CASSLRTRTNYGYTF. CDR3 DNA sequence: TGTGCCAGCAGCTTGAGGACAAGGACCAACTATGGCTACACCTTC. V usage is TRBV13 and J usage is TRBJ1-2; D perhaps matches TRBD1 (5 bases). CDR1 PRHDT and CDR2 FYEKMQ come from the germline V gene (reference sequence). The CDR3 spans 15 residues. V was shortened by 3 bases and J by 2 bases, with 13 bases between the two germline ends.

V gene TRBV27 combines with J gene TRBJ2-1; 8 bases line up with TRBD2. V gave up 5 bases and J gave up 0 bases; unmatched junction bases: 6. There are 16 residues in the CDR3. CDR1 and CDR2 (germline): MNHEY, SMNVEV (reference sequence). The CDR3 DNA sequence: TGTGCCAGCAGTACCAGAAGCGGGAGCTCCTACAATGAGCAGTTCTTC. This translates into CASSTRSGSSYNEQFF.

The V gene is TRBV9, the J gene TRBJ1-1; D is perhaps TRBD1 (5 bases). Germline assignment: CDR1 SGDLS and CDR2 YYNGEE. This CDR3 has 14 amino acids. The ends were cut back, 0 bases at V and 5 bases at J, with 11 bases in the middle. CDR3 nucleotides: TGTGCCAGCAGCGTAGTGAGCAGGGAAACTGAAGCTTTCTTT. Amino acids: CASSVVSRETEAFF.

The V gene is TRBV10-3, the J gene TRBJ1-2, with a weak D call TRBD1 (6 bases). Per germline, CDR1 ENHRY and CDR2 SYGVKD. The CDR3 consists of 13 residues. V lost 6 bases to trimming and J lost 3 bases, with 11 bases between them. DNA of the CDR3: TGTGCCATCAGGGACACAGGGTACTATGGCTACACCTTC. This gives the protein CAIRDTGYYGYTF.

The V gene is TRBV27, the J gene TRBJ1-4, with D maybe TRBD1 (6 bases). The CDR3 has 13 residues. Germline V gives CDR1 MNHEY, CDR2 SMNVEV (reference sequence). V lost 6 bases to trimming and J lost 6 bases, with 11 bases between them. CDR3 DNA: TGTGCCAGCAGGCGGGGGCGGGATGAAAAACTGTTTTTT. It translates to CASRRGRDEKLFF.

This clone was seen a few times. V usage is TRBV29-1 and J usage is TRBJ2-3, with 8 bases that match TRBD1. V trimming: 6 bases; J trimming: 0 bases; junction bases outside the gene matches: 5. The CDR3 has 14 residues. Per the germline V gene, CDR1 is SQVTM and CDR2 is ANQGSEA. CDR3 DNA: TGCAGCGTCTCTAGACAGGGGAGCACAGATACGCAGTATTTT. This codes for CSVSRQGSTDTQYF.

The chain has TRBV12-5 and TRBJ1-1; D is perhaps TRBD1 (6 bases). This CDR3 has 14 residues. Germline lookup yields CDR1 LGHNT and CDR2 FRNRAP. The V and J ends lost 3 bases and 11 bases respectively, with 19 bases between them. The CDR3 DNA reads as TGTGCTAGTGGTTTAACGGGGGGCGGGGGTTGGGCTTTCTTT. Translated: CASGLTGGGGWAFF. Drawing the rest from reference TRBV12-5 and TRBJ1-1, the complete variable domain is DARVTQTPRHKVTEMGQEVTMRCQPILGHNTVFWYRQTMMQGLELLAYFRNRAPLDDSGMPKDRFSAEMPDATLATLKIQPSEPRDSAVYFCASGLTGGGGWAFFGQGTRLTVV.

The genes are TRBV19 and TRBJ2-6; 9 bases map to TRBD1. The germline V gene has CDR1 LNHDA and CDR2 SQIVND (reference sequence). There are 20 residues in the CDR3. V was pared by 3 bases and J by 3 bases, with 15 bases of the junction left unmatched. CDR3 in DNA: TGTGCCAGTAGTATTAGTCTGGGGAGGGACAGGGTATTTGGGGCCAACGTCCTGACTTTC. Its protein is CASSISLGRDRVFGANVLTF. The full variable domain, completed using reference TRBV19 and TRBJ2-6, is DGGITQSPKYLFRKEGQNVTLSCEQNLNHDAMYWYRQDPGQGLRLIYYSQIVNDFQKGDIAEGYSVSREKKESFPLTVTSAQKNPTAFYLCASSISLGRDRVFGANVLTFGAGSRLTVL.

The chain joins TRBV5-8 to TRBJ1-1, with D possibly being TRBD1 (5 bases). Germline V gene data show CDR1 as SGHTS and CDR2 as YDEGEE. V was shortened by 6 bases and J by 5 bases, with 20 bases between the two germline ends. The CDR3 is made up of 15 amino acids. Written as DNA, the CDR3 is TGTGCCAGCACCGCGGGGCGGCACGCGGGGACTGAAGCTTTCTTT. Translating gives CASTAGRHAGTEAFF.

This rearrangement joins TRBV7-9 to TRBJ2-7; D not certain. V lost 5 bases and J 2 bases, leaving 19 bases between the germline ends. CDR1 is SEHNR and CDR2 is FQNEAQ in the germline V gene (reference sequence). The CDR3 spans 16 residues. CDR3 sequence: CASSPRHEPITYEQYF. CDR3 bases: TGTGCCAGCAGCCCCCGACACGAACCGATTACCTACGAGCAGTACTTC.

V usage is TRBV5-6 and J usage is TRBJ1-3; D unclear. Trimming removed 4 bases at V and 0 bases at J, with 8 bases between. Germline V gene data show CDR1 as SGHDT and CDR2 as YYEEEE. CDR3 length: 14 amino acids. CDR3 bases: TGTGCCAGCAGCCGGGAGCCCTCTGGAAACACCATATATTTT. Protein sequence: CASSREPSGNTIYF.

This chain uses TRBV28 with TRBJ1-5; possible D gene TRBD1, 6 bases. V lost 5 bases and J 4 bases, leaving 15 bases between the germline ends. This CDR3 is built from 15 residues. Germline assignment: CDR1 MDHEN and CDR2 SYDVKM. The CDR3 sequence is CASSTPRDRNQPQHF. Written as DNA, the CDR3 is TGTGCCAGCAGTACCCCGAGAGACAGGAATCAGCCCCAGCATTTT.

This clone was seen a handful of times. The V call is TRBV19, the J call TRBJ2-4, with unresolved D. The CDR3 extends over 14 amino acids. CDR1 is LNHDA, CDR2 SQIVND, per germline (reference sequence). V lost 0 bases to trimming and J lost 3 bases, with 6 bases between them. CDR3 in DNA: TGTGCCAGTAGTATAGATAACAGCAAAAACATTCAGTACTTC. It is translated as CASSIDNSKNIQYF.

This chain uses TRBV19 with TRBJ2-2; TRBD1 aligns across 10 bases. Germline V gene lookup returns CDR1 LNHDA and CDR2 SQIVND (reference sequence). The length of the CDR3 is 15 residues. Trimming took 5 bases from V and 6 from J; bases not matched to a gene: 6. CDR3: CASSGRTGGAGELFF. CDR3 coding DNA: TGTGCCAGTAGTGGGAGGACAGGGGGGGCCGGGGAGCTGTTTTTT.

The CDR3 spells CASSLWPSGVDEQYF. In DNA, the CDR3 is TGTGCCAGCAGTTTATGGCCTAGCGGGGTTGACGAGCAGTACTTC. The V and J genes are TRBV27 and TRBJ2-7; 9 positions agree with TRBD2. With V trimmed by 1 base and J by 5 bases, 6 bases remained unmatched. CDR3 length: 15 amino acids. Per germline, CDR1 MNHEY and CDR2 SMNVEV (reference sequence).

V usage is TRBV18 and J usage is TRBJ1-1; 7 bases are shared with TRBD1. CDR1 and CDR2 (germline): KGHSH, LQKENI. Germline trimming cut 3 bases from V and 5 bases from J; bases unmatched to any gene: 9. This CDR3 is built from 15 residues. CDR3 sequence: CASSPSQGGMTEAFF. CDR3 DNA: TGTGCCAGCTCACCGAGCCAGGGGGGAATGACTGAAGCTTTCTTT.

This chain joins TRBV9 and TRBJ1-2; D is unclear. V was trimmed by 0 bases and J by 8 bases, leaving 14 bases between them. This CDR3 is built from 14 residues. CDR1 is SGDLS, CDR2 YYNGEE, per germline. The CDR3 DNA reads as TGTGCCAGCAGCGTAGACACTAGTTCCAGGGGCTACACCTTC. Its translation: CASSVDTSSRGYTF.